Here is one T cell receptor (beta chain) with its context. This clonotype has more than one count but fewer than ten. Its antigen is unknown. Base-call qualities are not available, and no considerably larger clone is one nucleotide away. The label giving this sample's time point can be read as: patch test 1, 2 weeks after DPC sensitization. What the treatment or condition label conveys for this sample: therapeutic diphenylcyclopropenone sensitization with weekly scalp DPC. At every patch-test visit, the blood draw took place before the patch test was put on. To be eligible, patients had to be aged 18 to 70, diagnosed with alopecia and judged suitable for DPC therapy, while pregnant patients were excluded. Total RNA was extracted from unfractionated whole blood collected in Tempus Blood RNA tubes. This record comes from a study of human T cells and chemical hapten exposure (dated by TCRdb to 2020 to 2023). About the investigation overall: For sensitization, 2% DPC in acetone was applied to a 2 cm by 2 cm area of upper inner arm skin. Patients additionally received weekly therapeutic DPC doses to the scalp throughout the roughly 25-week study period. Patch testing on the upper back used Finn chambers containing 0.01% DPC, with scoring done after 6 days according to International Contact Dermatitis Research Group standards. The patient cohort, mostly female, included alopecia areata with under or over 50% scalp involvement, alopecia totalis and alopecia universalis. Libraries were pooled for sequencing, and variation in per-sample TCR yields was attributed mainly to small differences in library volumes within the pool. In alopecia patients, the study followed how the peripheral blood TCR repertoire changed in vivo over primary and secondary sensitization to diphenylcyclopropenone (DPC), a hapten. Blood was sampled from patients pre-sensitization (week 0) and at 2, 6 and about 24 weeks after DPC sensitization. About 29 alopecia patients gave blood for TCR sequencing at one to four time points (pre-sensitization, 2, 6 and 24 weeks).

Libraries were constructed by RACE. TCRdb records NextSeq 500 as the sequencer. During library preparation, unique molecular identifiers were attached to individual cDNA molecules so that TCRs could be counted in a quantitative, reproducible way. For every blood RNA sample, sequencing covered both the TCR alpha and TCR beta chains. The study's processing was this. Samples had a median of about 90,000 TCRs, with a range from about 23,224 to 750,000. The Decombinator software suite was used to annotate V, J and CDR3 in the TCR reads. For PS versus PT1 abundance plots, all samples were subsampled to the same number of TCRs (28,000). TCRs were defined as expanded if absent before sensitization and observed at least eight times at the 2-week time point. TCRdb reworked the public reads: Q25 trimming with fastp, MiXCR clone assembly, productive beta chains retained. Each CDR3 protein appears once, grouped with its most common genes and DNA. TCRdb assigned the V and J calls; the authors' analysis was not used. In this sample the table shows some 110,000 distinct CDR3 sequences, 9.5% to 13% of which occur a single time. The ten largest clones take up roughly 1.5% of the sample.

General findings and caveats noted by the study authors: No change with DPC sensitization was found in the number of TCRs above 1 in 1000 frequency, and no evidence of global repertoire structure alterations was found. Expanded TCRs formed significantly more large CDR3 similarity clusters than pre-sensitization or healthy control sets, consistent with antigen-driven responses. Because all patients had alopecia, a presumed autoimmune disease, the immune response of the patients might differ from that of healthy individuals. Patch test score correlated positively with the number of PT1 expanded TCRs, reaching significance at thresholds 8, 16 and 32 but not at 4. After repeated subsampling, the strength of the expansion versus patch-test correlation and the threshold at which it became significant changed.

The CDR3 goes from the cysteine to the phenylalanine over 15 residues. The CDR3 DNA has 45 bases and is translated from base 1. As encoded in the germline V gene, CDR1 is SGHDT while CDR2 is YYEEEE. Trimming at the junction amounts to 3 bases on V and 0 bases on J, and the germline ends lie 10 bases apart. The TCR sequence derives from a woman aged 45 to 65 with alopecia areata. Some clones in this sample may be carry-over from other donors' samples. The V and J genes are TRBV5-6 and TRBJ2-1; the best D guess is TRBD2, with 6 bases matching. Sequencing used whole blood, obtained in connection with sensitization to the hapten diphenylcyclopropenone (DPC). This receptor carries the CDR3 CASSWDSSSYNEQFF. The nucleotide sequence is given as TGTGCCAGCAGCTGGGACTCCAGCTCCTACAATGAGCAGTTCTTC.